Listed below are T cell receptor beta chains from one sample, sequenced in a study of human T cells and chemical hapten exposure. TCRdb fed the RACE reads into MiXCR, producing one record per CDR3 protein. The sample consists of about 40,000 distinct CDR3 sequences, 10% to 13% of them appearing once. This specimen consisted of whole blood, obtained in connection with sensitization to the hapten diphenylcyclopropenone (DPC). The receptors originated from a man aged 25-45 years with alopecia areata. Some clones in this sample may be carry-over from other donors' samples. Each CDR3 is given with its conserved first and last residue. A D gene is named only where the DNA matches it firmly. Part of the rows lack a size; the others show once, few, many or a class for expanded clones.

d_call: NA; j_call: TRBJ2-5; clone_size: few; v_call: TRBV7-9; cdr3_nt: TGTGCCAGCAGTTTCGACACATTTCGACCGACCCAAGAGACCCAGTACTTC; cdr3_aa: CASSFDTFRPTQETQYF
d_call: NA; j_call: TRBJ1-2; clone_size: once; v_call: TRBV5-1; cdr3_nt: TGCGCCAGCAGCTTGGCTGTCACTAACTATGGCTACACCTTC; cdr3_aa: CASSLAVTNYGYTF
d_call: TRBD2; j_call: TRBJ2-3; clone_size: NA; v_call: TRBV6-6; cdr3_nt: TGTGCCAGCAGACTCGGACTAGCGGGGCTCTCCGGGGCCACAGATACGCAGTATTTT; cdr3_aa: CASRLGLAGLSGATDTQYF
d_call: NA; j_call: TRBJ1-6; clone_size: many; v_call: TRBV3-1; cdr3_nt: TGTGCCAGCAGCCCAGCCGCGGGCGGCGGCTCCTATAATTCACCCCTCCACTTT; cdr3_aa: CASSPAAGGGSYNSPLHF
d_call: NA; j_call: TRBJ2-1; clone_size: few; v_call: TRBV4-3; cdr3_nt: TGCGCCAGCAGCCACGCACCGGGGGATGAGCAGTTCTTC; cdr3_aa: CASSHAPGDEQFF
d_call: NA; j_call: TRBJ1-2; clone_size: many; v_call: TRBV12-3/TRBV12-4; cdr3_nt: TGTGCCAGCACCCGAGGTACAATACCCACCTTC; cdr3_aa: CASTRGTIPTF
d_call: NA; j_call: TRBJ2-2; clone_size: few; v_call: TRBV13; cdr3_nt: TGTGCCAGCAGCTTCTCCCTAACCGGGGAGCTGTTTTTT; cdr3_aa: CASSFSLTGELFF
d_call: TRBD2; j_call: TRBJ2-1; clone_size: many; v_call: TRBV9; cdr3_nt: TGTGCCAGCAGCGTAGACCTGACTAGCGGGAATGAGCAGTTCTTC; cdr3_aa: CASSVDLTSGNEQFF
d_call: TRBD2; j_call: TRBJ2-1; clone_size: many; v_call: TRBV7-8; cdr3_nt: TGTGCCAGCAGCTTCGACAGACATAGCGGGAGGGGTGAGCAGTTCTTC; cdr3_aa: CASSFDRHSGRGEQFF
d_call: NA; j_call: TRBJ1-6; clone_size: many; v_call: TRBV11-2; cdr3_nt: TGTGCCAGCAGCTTGTACACCCGCGGGCCCCTCCACTTT; cdr3_aa: CASSLYTRGPLHF
d_call: NA; j_call: TRBJ1-2; clone_size: many; v_call: TRBV29-1; cdr3_nt: TGCAGCGGTCTTGGGGGTAACTATGGCTACACCTTC; cdr3_aa: CSGLGGNYGYTF
d_call: TRBD1; j_call: TRBJ1-3; clone_size: few; v_call: TRBV12-3/TRBV12-4; cdr3_nt: TGTGCCAGCAGTCCCGGACAGGGGGCTGGAAACACCATATATTTT; cdr3_aa: CASSPGQGAGNTIYF
d_call: NA; j_call: TRBJ2-5; clone_size: NA; v_call: TRBV14; cdr3_nt: TGTGCCAGCAGCCCACCCCAATCCGGCGCGTTCGGGACCCAGTACTTC; cdr3_aa: CASSPPQSGAFGTQYF
d_call: TRBD2; j_call: TRBJ2-5; clone_size: few; v_call: TRBV29-1; cdr3_nt: TGCAGCGTTGATCTGAGGCGGGGGGGAGGACAAGAGACCCAGTACTTC; cdr3_aa: CSVDLRRGGGQETQYF
d_call: TRBD1; j_call: TRBJ1-5; clone_size: many; v_call: TRBV20-1; cdr3_nt: TGCAGTGCTCGTCCGGGACAGGGGTTCCAGCCCCAGCATTTT; cdr3_aa: CSARPGQGFQPQHF
d_call: NA; j_call: TRBJ2-3; clone_size: few; v_call: TRBV6-2/TRBV6-3; cdr3_nt: TGTGCCAGCAGTTACTCTGGGGGCACAGATACGCAGTATTTT; cdr3_aa: CASSYSGGTDTQYF
d_call: NA; j_call: TRBJ1-4; clone_size: many; v_call: TRBV28; cdr3_nt: TGTGCCAGCACAAATGGGGCCCTTAATGAAAAACTGTTTTTT; cdr3_aa: CASTNGALNEKLFF
d_call: TRBD1; j_call: TRBJ2-3; clone_size: NA; v_call: TRBV5-1; cdr3_nt: TGCGCCAGCAGAAGGCAGGGGGCCACAGATACGCAGTATTTT; cdr3_aa: CASRRQGATDTQYF
d_call: NA; j_call: TRBJ2-1; clone_size: NA; v_call: TRBV6-6; cdr3_nt: TGTGCCAGCAGTTCCACCCCCGTTAGTTTGGATGAGCAGTTCTTC; cdr3_aa: CASSSTPVSLDEQFF
d_call: NA; j_call: TRBJ2-7; clone_size: many; v_call: TRBV11-3; cdr3_nt: TGTGCCAGCAGCTTAGGGCCTCAGGGTGCGCAGTACTTC; cdr3_aa: CASSLGPQGAQYF
d_call: NA; j_call: TRBJ2-3; clone_size: few; v_call: TRBV12-3/TRBV12-4; cdr3_nt: TGTGCCAGCAGTTTAGGGAGCGGCACTGGCACAGATACGCAGTATTTT; cdr3_aa: CASSLGSGTGTDTQYF
d_call: NA; j_call: TRBJ2-3; clone_size: many; v_call: TRBV6-5; cdr3_nt: TGTGCCAGCCGGGCCCCAGGGACAGATACGCAGTATTTT; cdr3_aa: CASRAPGTDTQYF
d_call: NA; j_call: TRBJ1-5; clone_size: many; v_call: TRBV4-1; cdr3_nt: TGCGCCAGCAGCCAAGTAGGTCTCAATCAGCCCCAGCATTTT; cdr3_aa: CASSQVGLNQPQHF
d_call: NA; j_call: TRBJ2-7; clone_size: NA; v_call: TRBV3-1; cdr3_nt: TGTGCCAGCAGCCAACAATCCCAGGCCCCCGAGCAGTACTTC; cdr3_aa: CASSQQSQAPEQYF
d_call: NA; j_call: TRBJ2-3; clone_size: few; v_call: TRBV12-3/TRBV12-4; cdr3_nt: TGTGCCAGCAGTTTGATGCCTTTCACTGATACGCAGTATTTT; cdr3_aa: CASSLMPFTDTQYF
d_call: TRBD1; j_call: TRBJ1-3; clone_size: many; v_call: TRBV6-5; cdr3_nt: TGTGCCAGCAGGAACAGGGGGACTGGAAACACCATATATTTT; cdr3_aa: CASRNRGTGNTIYF
d_call: TRBD2; j_call: TRBJ2-5; clone_size: few; v_call: TRBV7-7; cdr3_nt: TGTGCCAGCAGCTTACGTCCCACCACTAGCGGGAACCCCCAAGAGACCCAGTACTTC; cdr3_aa: CASSLRPTTSGNPQETQYF
d_call: NA; j_call: TRBJ1-3; clone_size: many; v_call: TRBV19; cdr3_nt: TGTGCCAGTAGTAGGGCAGTCTCTGGAAACACCATATATTTT; cdr3_aa: CASSRAVSGNTIYF
d_call: NA; j_call: TRBJ2-1; clone_size: many; v_call: TRBV7-8; cdr3_nt: TGTGCCAGCAGCTTAGGGACGCGTGGCAATGAGCAGTTCTTC; cdr3_aa: CASSLGTRGNEQFF
d_call: NA; j_call: TRBJ2-1; clone_size: NA; v_call: TRBV6-2/TRBV6-3; cdr3_nt: TGTGCCAGCAGTTTCCCCCCGGGAGCGACAGCTTACAATGAGCAGTTCTTC; cdr3_aa: CASSFPPGATAYNEQFF
d_call: NA; j_call: TRBJ2-5; clone_size: NA; v_call: TRBV28; cdr3_nt: TGTGCCAGCAGTTCCGGGGGTTTCGGGGAGACCCAGTACTTC; cdr3_aa: CASSSGGFGETQYF
d_call: TRBD2; j_call: TRBJ2-1; clone_size: NA; v_call: TRBV19; cdr3_nt: TGTGCCAGTAGTACCGGGACTAGCGGGAGTACTGAGCAGTTCTTC; cdr3_aa: CASSTGTSGSTEQFF
d_call: TRBD1; j_call: TRBJ1-5; clone_size: many; v_call: TRBV2; cdr3_nt: TGTGCCAGCGGGAGACAGGGAAACAATCAGCCCCAGCATTTT; cdr3_aa: CASGRQGNNQPQHF
d_call: NA; j_call: TRBJ1-1; clone_size: few; v_call: TRBV7-9; cdr3_nt: TGTGCCAGCAGCCCCCGTCGGGGGCTCACTGAAGCTTTCTTT; cdr3_aa: CASSPRRGLTEAFF
d_call: NA; j_call: TRBJ2-2; clone_size: many; v_call: TRBV14; cdr3_nt: TGTGCCAGCAGTCAAAGTGGGGATCCGAACACCGGGGAGCTGTTTTTT; cdr3_aa: CASSQSGDPNTGELFF
d_call: TRBD1; j_call: TRBJ1-1; clone_size: many; v_call: TRBV5-6; cdr3_nt: TGTGCCAGCAGCTTTGCTGGACAGGGGGAGACTGAAGCTTTCTTT; cdr3_aa: CASSFAGQGETEAFF
d_call: NA; j_call: TRBJ2-2; clone_size: few; v_call: TRBV7-3; cdr3_nt: TGTGCCAGCAGCTTAATGGGGCTAGGGAGAGGCACCGGGGAGCTGTTTTTT; cdr3_aa: CASSLMGLGRGTGELFF
d_call: TRBD1; j_call: TRBJ1-6; clone_size: few; v_call: TRBV11-2; cdr3_nt: TGTGCCAGCAGCTTAATCCCGGACAGGGCTGGTTTCACTTCACCCCTCCACTTT; cdr3_aa: CASSLIPDRAGFTSPLHF
d_call: NA; j_call: TRBJ1-5; clone_size: many; v_call: TRBV12-3/TRBV12-4; cdr3_nt: TGTGCCAGCAGTCAGCGTAGCAATCAGCCCCAGCATTTT; cdr3_aa: CASSQRSNQPQHF
d_call: NA; j_call: TRBJ1-6; clone_size: many; v_call: TRBV10-3; cdr3_nt: TGTGCCACAACCCCCGTATTCAATTCACCCCTCCACTTT; cdr3_aa: CATTPVFNSPLHF
d_call: TRBD2; j_call: TRBJ2-1; clone_size: few; v_call: TRBV18; cdr3_nt: TGTGCCAGCTCACCCCAACTAGCGGGGGGGCCCTACAATGAGCAGTTCTTC; cdr3_aa: CASSPQLAGGPYNEQFF
d_call: TRBD2; j_call: TRBJ2-1; clone_size: many; v_call: TRBV18; cdr3_nt: TGTGCCAGCTCCGTACCGGGGGGAATATACAATGAGCAGTTCTTC; cdr3_aa: CASSVPGGIYNEQFF
d_call: NA; j_call: TRBJ1-3; clone_size: NA; v_call: TRBV11-3; cdr3_nt: TGTGCCAGCAGCTTAGGGGGGAACGCTGGAAACACCATATATTTT; cdr3_aa: CASSLGGNAGNTIYF
d_call: TRBD1; j_call: TRBJ1-3; clone_size: many; v_call: TRBV4-3; cdr3_nt: TGCGCCAGCAGCTCGACGACAGGGGGATTCTCTGGAAACACCATATATTTT; cdr3_aa: CASSSTTGGFSGNTIYF
d_call: NA; j_call: TRBJ2-5; clone_size: many; v_call: TRBV10-1; cdr3_nt: TGCGCCACCTCCAGGGGCTCAGGGGAGACCCAGTACTTC; cdr3_aa: CATSRGSGETQYF
d_call: NA; j_call: TRBJ1-5; clone_size: few; v_call: TRBV24-1; cdr3_nt: TGTGCCACCAGTGGGTCACAGAGCCTTAGTAATCAGCCCCAGCATTTT; cdr3_aa: CATSGSQSLSNQPQHF
d_call: NA; j_call: TRBJ2-3; clone_size: many; v_call: TRBV2; cdr3_nt: TGTGCCAGCGTAGGATTGAGCACAGATACGCAGTATTTT; cdr3_aa: CASVGLSTDTQYF
d_call: NA; j_call: TRBJ2-5; clone_size: many; v_call: TRBV20-1; cdr3_nt: TGCAGCCCGGTGGCGGCGCAAGAGACCCAGTACTTC; cdr3_aa: CSPVAAQETQYF
d_call: NA; j_call: TRBJ1-6; clone_size: many; v_call: TRBV7-6; cdr3_nt: TGTGCCAGCAGCTTAGGTCCCGCAGGGAGGAATTCACCCCTCCACTTT; cdr3_aa: CASSLGPAGRNSPLHF
d_call: NA; j_call: TRBJ2-1; clone_size: NA; v_call: TRBV9; cdr3_nt: TGTGCCAGCAGCGTAGGGGGGGGCCCCTACAATGAGCAGTTCTTC; cdr3_aa: CASSVGGGPYNEQFF
d_call: NA; j_call: TRBJ2-7; clone_size: many; v_call: TRBV19; cdr3_nt: TGTGCCAGTAGTTATGGACTTTTCTCCTACGAGCAGTACTTC; cdr3_aa: CASSYGLFSYEQYF
d_call: NA; j_call: TRBJ2-1; clone_size: many; v_call: TRBV3-1; cdr3_nt: TGTGCCAGCAGCCATGGGCCCCCATCGGCTAGGGATGGGAATGAGCAGTTCTTC; cdr3_aa: CASSHGPPSARDGNEQFF
d_call: TRBD1; j_call: TRBJ1-4; clone_size: NA; v_call: TRBV30; cdr3_nt: TGTGCCTGGACCCCTCGGCGGACAGGGCGTGAAAAACTGTTTTTT; cdr3_aa: CAWTPRRTGREKLFF
d_call: NA; j_call: TRBJ1-1; clone_size: NA; v_call: TRBV5-4; cdr3_nt: TGTGCCAGCAGCTTGGGATCACAGAACACTGAAGCTTTCTTT; cdr3_aa: CASSLGSQNTEAFF
d_call: TRBD2; j_call: TRBJ2-1; clone_size: many; v_call: TRBV11-3; cdr3_nt: TGTGCCAGCAGCCCCAGCACCAGGACTAGCGGGAGTGTGAATGAGCAGTTCTTC; cdr3_aa: CASSPSTRTSGSVNEQFF
d_call: TRBD2; j_call: TRBJ2-3; clone_size: NA; v_call: TRBV11-3; cdr3_nt: TGTGCCAGCAGTCGCCTAGCGGAGAACACAGATACGCAGTATTTT; cdr3_aa: CASSRLAENTDTQYF